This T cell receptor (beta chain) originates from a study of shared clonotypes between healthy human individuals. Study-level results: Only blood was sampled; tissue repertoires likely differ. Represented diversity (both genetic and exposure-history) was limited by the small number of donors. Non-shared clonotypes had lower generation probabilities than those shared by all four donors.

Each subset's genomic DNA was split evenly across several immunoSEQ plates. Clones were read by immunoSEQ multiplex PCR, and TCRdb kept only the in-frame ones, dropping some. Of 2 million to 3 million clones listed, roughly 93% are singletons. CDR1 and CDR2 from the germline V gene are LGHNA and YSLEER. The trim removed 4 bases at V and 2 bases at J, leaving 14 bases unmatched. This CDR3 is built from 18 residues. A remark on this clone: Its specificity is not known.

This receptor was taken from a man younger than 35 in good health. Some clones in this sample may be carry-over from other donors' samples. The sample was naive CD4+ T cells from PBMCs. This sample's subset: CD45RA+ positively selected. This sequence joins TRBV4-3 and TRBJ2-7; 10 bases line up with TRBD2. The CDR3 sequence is CASSRTSLTSGLTYEQYF. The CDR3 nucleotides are TGCGCCAGCAGCCGGACGTCCCTGACTAGCGGGCTCACCTACGAGCAGTACTTC.